The clone carrying this T cell receptor (beta chain) was counted between two and nine times. What it binds is unknown. Unique molecular identifiers were present on the cDNA, which also gained a universal primer site by template switching. TCRdb reprocessed the 5' RACE reads via MiXCR and lists one record per CDR3 protein. The sample records roughly 690,000 distinct CDR3 sequences, roughly 6% being singletons. This sample was taken from a study of identical twins. Broader study findings: Carriage of fewer insertions was seen in abundant cord blood beta clonotypes, whereas memory repertoires showed none.

V was pared by 4 bases and J by 2 bases, with 12 bases between. The CDR3 sequence is 15 residues long. Sequenced sample: naive T cells sorted from blood. The TCR sequence derives from a man younger than 35 in good health. This chain joins TRBV12-3 or TRBV12-4 and TRBJ2-1; maybe TRBD1 (7 bases). CDR3 DNA sequence: TGTGCCAGCAGTTCCCAGGGGGGCGCCTACAATGAGCAGTTCTTC. It specifies CASSSQGGAYNEQFF.